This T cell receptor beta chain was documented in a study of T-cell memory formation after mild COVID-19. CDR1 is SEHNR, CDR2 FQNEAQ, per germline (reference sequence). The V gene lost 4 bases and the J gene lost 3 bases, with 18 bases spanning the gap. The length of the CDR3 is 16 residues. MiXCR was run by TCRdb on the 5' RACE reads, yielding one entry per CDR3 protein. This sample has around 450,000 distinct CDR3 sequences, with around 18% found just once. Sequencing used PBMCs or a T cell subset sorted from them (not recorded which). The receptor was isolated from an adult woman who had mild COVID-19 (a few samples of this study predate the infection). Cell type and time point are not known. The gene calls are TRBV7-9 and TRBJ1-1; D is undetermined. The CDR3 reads CASSSLRVPSDTEAFF. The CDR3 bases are TGTGCCAGCAGCTCCCTCCGGGTACCTTCCGACACTGAAGCTTTCTTT. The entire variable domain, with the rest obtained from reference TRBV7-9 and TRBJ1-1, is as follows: DTGVSQNPRHKITKRGQNVTFRCDPISEHNRLYWYRQTLGQGPEFLTYFQNEAQLEKSRLLSDRFSAERPKGSFSTLEIQRTEQGDSAMYLCASSSLRVPSDTEAFFGQGTRLTVV.